The 16 T cell receptor beta chains given below trace back to one sample, sequenced in a study of vaccination and CD4 T cells after COVID-19. These receptors' targets are unknown. The time point here: late sampling 161 to 241 days after vaccination in three convalescent patients. Treatment given: roughly 10-day PBMC culture with coronavirus spike peptide pools or control peptides (ViraFEST assay). Cultured CD4+ T-cell DNA underwent Oncomine TCR Beta short-read sequencing. Each CDR3 protein gets one entry after TCRdb re-called the PCR reads with MiXCR. Here the sample spans about 18,000 distinct CDR3 sequences, 40% to 50% being singletons. The material was CD4+ T cells from blood, cultured in vitro, obtained about 7 months after SARS-CoV-2 vaccination. The receptors originated from a human donor who had recovered from COVID-19.

The rearrangement joins TRBV6-1 to TRBJ2-1; no firm D call. This CDR3 spans 15 amino acids. Between the trimmed V and J ends, which lost 2 bases and 0 bases, there was a span of 8 bases. Per the germline V gene, CDR1 is MNHNS and CDR2 is SASEGT. The CDR3 DNA reads TGTGCCAGCAGTGAACAGCCGAGCTCCTACAATGAGCAGTTCTTC. Translated, it gives CASSEQPSSYNEQFF.

This clonotype appeared a few times. V usage is TRBV7-2 and J usage is TRBJ2-3, with D possibly being TRBD1 (5 bases). Germline loops: CDR1 SGHTA, CDR2 FQGNSA. The V end lost 3 bases, the J end lost 6 bases, and 13 bases lay between the germline ends. This CDR3 has 14 residues. In nucleotides, the CDR3 is TGTGCCAGCAGCTTGGCAGGGCACCCGGATACGCAGTATTTT. Amino acids: CASSLAGHPDTQYF.

This clonotype turned up a few times. The chain links TRBV20-1 to TRBJ2-3; D might be TRBD1 (5 bases). Germline lookup yields CDR1 DFQATT and CDR2 SNEGSKA (reference sequence). V lost 6 bases and J 2 bases, leaving 15 bases between the germline ends. The CDR3 is 14 residues long. This CDR3 is CSAYSPGFTDTQYF. The CDR3 nucleotides read TGCAGTGCATACTCCCCAGGGTTCACAGATACGCAGTATTTT.

The chain combines TRBV7-8 with TRBJ2-1, with 11 bases fitting TRBD1. CDR3 length: 16 amino acids. J lost 4 bases, V lost 5 bases, and 7 bases had no gene match. Germline CDR1 SGHVS, CDR2 FQNEAQ. Here the CDR3 DNA reads TGTGCCAGCAGCGCCGGACAGGGGGCGATGTACAATGAGCAGTTCTTC. Translation: CASSAGQGAMYNEQFF.

The chain uses TRBV21-1 and TRBJ1-5; the DNA was not used to check the table's D call, TRBD1. TRBV21-1 is labeled a pseudogene. The CDR3 is 15 amino acids. The CDR3 DNA is TGTGCCAGCAGCAAAGAGGGCGGGCGGAATCAGCCCCAGCATTTT. Its translation is CASSKEGGRNQPQHF.

This chain links TRBV7-2 with TRBJ1-5, with D perhaps matching TRBD1 (5 bases). Germline CDR1 reads SGHTA; CDR2 reads FQGNSA. Between the trimmed V and J ends, which lost 5 bases and 4 bases, there was a span of 12 bases. The CDR3 spans 14 residues. Written as DNA, the CDR3 is TGTGCCAGCAGCCACAGACAGAATAATCAGCCCCAGCATTTT. As protein: CASSHRQNNQPQHF.

CDR3 sequence reads: CSGIAGGSAKNIQYF. The CDR3 DNA reads as TGCAGTGGGATAGCGGGGGGGTCGGCCAAAAACATTCAGTACTTC. This rearrangement joins TRBV20-1 to TRBJ2-4; 11 bases agree with TRBD2. Per germline, CDR1 DFQATT and CDR2 SNEGSKA (reference sequence). The length of the CDR3 is 15 residues. Trimming cost V 7 bases and J 1 base; bases outside gene matches: 6.

The chain carries TRBV7-3 and TRBJ2-7; the match to TRBD1 covers 11 bases. This CDR3 has 15 amino acids. The junction had 3 bases not matched to a gene; V was cut back by 2 bases and J by 3 bases. Germline values: CDR1 SGHTA, CDR2 FQGTGA. CDR3 nucleotides: TGTGCCAGCAGCTTAGGACAGGGGGCTTACTACGAGCAGTACTTC. Translation: CASSLGQGAYYEQYF.

This clonotype was seen a handful of times. The chain joins TRBV7-8 to TRBJ1-2; D not resolved. Trimming took 1 base from V and 5 from J, leaving 11 bases between them. The V gene's germline CDR1 is SGHVS and CDR2 FQNEAQ. The CDR3 is 14 residues long. As DNA, the CDR3 is TGTGCCAGCAGCTTAGAGCAGATATCGTATGGCTACACCTTC. As protein: CASSLEQISYGYTF.

This clonotype was counted between two and nine times. The CDR3 reads CSATPGLADEQFF. The CDR3 bases are TGCAGTGCTACTCCGGGACTAGCAGATGAGCAGTTCTTC. The chain combines TRBV20-1 with TRBJ2-1, with 9 positions matching TRBD2. The length of the CDR3 is 13 residues. After removal of 4 bases from V and 8 bases from J, the junction contained 6 bases not matched to a gene. CDR1 and CDR2 (germline): DFQATT, SNEGSKA (reference sequence).

The DNA for the CDR3 is TGTGCCAGCAGCCCCGGAGGGACTACCTCCTACGAGCAGTACTTC. Translation gives CASSPGGTTSYEQYF. The V and J genes are TRBV5-4 and TRBJ2-7, with 7 bases fitting TRBD2. This CDR3 is 15 amino acids long. V was pared by 4 bases and J by 0 bases, with 7 bases of the junction left unmatched. CDR1 is SGHNT, CDR2 YYREEE, per germline (reference sequence).

This clonotype was counted a few times. The chain recombines TRBV20-1 with TRBJ1-2; no definite D call. The CDR3 contains 12 residues. The V gene lost 5 bases and the J gene lost 1 base, with 8 bases spanning the gap. Germline values: CDR1 DFQATT, CDR2 SNEGSKA (reference sequence). The CDR3 sequence is CSALSFNYGYTF. CDR3 DNA: TGCAGTGCTCTCTCCTTTAACTATGGCTACACCTTC.

The rearrangement links TRBV19 to TRBJ2-6; D perhaps matches TRBD1 (7 bases). Trimming removed 6 bases from V and 2 bases from J, with 17 bases in between. Germline V gene sequence: CDR1 LNHDA, CDR2 SQIVND (reference sequence). The CDR3 contains 17 residues. CDR3 in DNA: TGTGCCAGTAGGCGGGACAGTTGGGGCCCTGGGGCCAACGTCCTGACTTTC. This gives the protein CASRRDSWGPGANVLTF.

This chain connects TRBV20-1 to TRBJ1-1; D is uncertain. Germline V lookup: CDR1 DFQATT, CDR2 SNEGSKA (reference sequence). The CDR3 is 14 residues long. V was shortened by 3 bases and J by 1 base, with 12 bases between the two germline ends. The CDR3 loop is CSARIRSKNTEAFF. As DNA, the CDR3 is TGCAGTGCTAGGATTCGCTCAAAGAACACTGAAGCTTTCTTT.

The rearrangement links TRBV19 to TRBJ2-5, with 13 bases that match TRBD2. Germline loops: CDR1 LNHDA, CDR2 SQIVND (reference sequence). There are 16 residues in the CDR3. With V trimmed by 5 bases and J by 4 bases, 7 bases remained unmatched. CDR3 nucleotides: TGTGCCAGTAGTCCCGGACTAGCGGGGGTCTCAGAGACCCAGTACTTC. It encodes CASSPGLAGVSETQYF.

The chain uses TRBV18 and TRBJ2-5; D not certain. The length of the CDR3 is 13 residues. Germline V lookup: CDR1 KGHSH, CDR2 LQKENI. The ends were cut back, 0 bases at V and 4 bases at J, with 6 bases in the middle. The CDR3 DNA sequence: TGTGCCAGCTCACCACCCGCTCTAGAGACCCAGTACTTC. It encodes CASSPPALETQYF. The full variable domain, rest sourced from reference TRBV18 and TRBJ2-5, is NAGVMQNPRHLVRRRGQEARLRCSPMKGHSHVYWYRQLPEEGLKFMVYLQKENIIDESGMPKERFSAEFPKEGPSILRIQQVVRGDSAAYFCASSPPALETQYFGPGTRLLVL.